This paragraph reports one T cell receptor (beta chain). This sample was taken from a study of blood T cell repertoires in COVID-19. As for the study in general: Samples of COVID-19 (acute and convalescent) were obtained from the United States, Italy and Spain.

Authors' processing steps: Amplification of reference gene primers was used by the study to estimate nucleated cell counts. Clones were read by immunoSEQ multiplex PCR, and TCRdb kept only the in-frame ones, dropping some. V and J calls and clone size are as listed in that table; D and trimming were resolved from the DNA. This table holds 81,000 or so clones, around 89% found once. This receptor was identified in a man aged 70 or older with active or convalescent COVID-19. Sample: peripheral blood.

The CDR3 protein is CASSLDQANTEAFF. In DNA form, the CDR3 reads TGTGCCAGCAGTTTAGACCAGGCTAACACTGAAGCTTTCTTT. The rearrangement uses TRBV27 and TRBJ1-1; D gene uncertain. This CDR3 spans 14 amino acids. V lost 2 bases to trimming and J lost 2 bases, with 9 bases between them. The germline gives CDR1 MNHEY, CDR2 SMNVEV (reference sequence).